Presented here are 20 T cell receptor beta chains from one specimen sequenced in a study of PD-1 blockade in classical Hodgkin lymphoma. The data were produced by immunoSEQ multiplex PCR, yet TCRdb's version contains in-frame clones alone and is incomplete. Here the sample spans about 97,000 clones, around 80% being singletons. With no exception, relapse followed autologous stem cell transplantation in all patients, and brentuximab vedotin exposure varied. The source was peripheral blood mononuclear cells (PBMCs), collected at baseline. The source is a human donor with classical Hodgkin lymphoma.

V is TRBV6-5 and J is TRBJ1-5, with D tentatively TRBD1 (5 bases). The length of the CDR3 is 15 residues. The V end lost 2 bases, the J end lost 3 bases, and 11 bases lay between the germline ends. The germline gives CDR1 MNHEY, CDR2 SVGAGI. CDR3 amino acids: CASSYMGPNNQPQHF. CDR3 DNA sequence: TGTGCCAGCAGTTACATGGGACCGAACAATCAGCCCCAGCATTTT.

V and J are TRBV9 and TRBJ2-1; D is unclear. Per germline, CDR1 SGDLS and CDR2 YYNGEE. V lost 4 bases and J 8 bases, leaving 16 bases between the germline ends. The CDR3 consists of 14 residues. CDR3 nucleotides: TGTGCCAGCAGCCCCTTGACCAGTTCGTATGAGCAGTTCTTC. Its protein product is CASSPLTSSYEQFF.

The gene calls are TRBV10-3 and TRBJ1-1; possibly TRBD1 for D (5 bases). The CDR3 is 13 residues long. Per germline, CDR1 ENHRY and CDR2 SYGVKD. The germline V and J ends were trimmed by 10 bases and 0 bases, with 12 bases remaining between them. The CDR3 is CATDGGLNTEAFF. The CDR3 nucleotides are TGTGCCACTGATGGGGGGTTGAACACTGAAGCTTTCTTT.

This chain uses TRBV6-1 with TRBJ1-4; D remains unclear. The V gene's germline CDR1 is MNHNS and CDR2 SASEGT. The V gene lost 5 bases and the J gene lost 0 bases, with 7 bases spanning the gap. The CDR3 is made up of 14 amino acids. CDR3 loop: CASSPTSTNEKLFF. In DNA, the CDR3 is TGTGCCAGCAGTCCCACCTCAACTAATGAAAAACTGTTTTTT.

The genes are TRBV7-2 and TRBJ1-4; no reliable D call. The CDR3 length is 13 residues. V was cut by 0 bases and J by 8 bases, with 7 bases left in between. CDR1 is SGHTA and CDR2 is FQGNSA in the germline V gene. Here the CDR3 reads CASSLATGEKLFF. CDR3 DNA: TGTGCCAGCAGCTTAGCGACCGGCGAAAAACTGTTTTTT.

This chain links TRBV9 with TRBJ2-1; D is unclear. Between the trimmed V and J ends, which lost 1 base and 0 bases, there was a span of 8 bases. CDR1 and CDR2 (germline): SGDLS, YYNGEE. The CDR3 contains 15 residues. CDR3 sequence: CASSVHADSYNEQFF. In nucleotides, the CDR3 is TGTGCCAGCAGCGTACACGCGGACTCCTACAATGAGCAGTTCTTC.

This sequence joins TRBV18 and TRBJ1-1; D unresolved. Germline CDR1 KGHSH, CDR2 LQKENI. The CDR3 covers 14 residues. V was trimmed by 0 bases and J by 5 bases, leaving 10 bases between them. The CDR3 nucleotides read TGTGCCAGCTCACCACCGTTAGAGTCGACTGAAGCTTTCTTT. Translated, it gives CASSPPLESTEAFF.

V and J are TRBV30 and TRBJ1-2; D gene uncertain. The CDR3 contains 10 residues. From germline, CDR1 is GTSNPN and CDR2 SVGIG (reference sequence). The CDR3 loop reads CASYRGGYTF. For the CDR3, the DNA is TGTGCTTCGTACCGGGGAGGCTACACCTTC.

The chain recombines TRBV19 with TRBJ2-1; no reliable D call. CDR3 length: 10 amino acids. CDR1 and CDR2 from the germline V gene are LNHDA and SQIVND (reference sequence). V was pared by 11 bases and J by 13 bases, with 15 bases between. CDR3 nucleotide sequence: TGTGCCCGCTTAATAGCCGCACAGTTCTTC. This gives the protein CARLIAAQFF.

The chain couples TRBV11-2 to TRBJ1-2; D not certain. CDR1 SGHAT and CDR2 FQNNGV come from the germline V gene. This CDR3 comprises 14 residues. Trimming left V 1 base short and J 3 bases short, with 9 bases between. The DNA of the CDR3 is TGTGCCAGCAGCTTAGCTCCCGCCGACTATGGCTACACCTTC. Its protein product is CASSLAPADYGYTF. The whole variable domain, remainder taken from reference TRBV11-2 and TRBJ1-2, is EAGVAQSPRYKIIEKRQSVAFWCNPISGHATLYWYQQILGQGPKLLIQFQNNGVVDDSQLPKDRFSAERLKGVDSTLKIQPAKLEDSAVYLCASSLAPADYGYTFGSGTRLTVV.

This chain connects TRBV7-3 to TRBJ2-1; D may match TRBD1 or TRBD2 (5 bases each). V lost 0 bases and J 8 bases, leaving 23 bases between the germline ends. CDR1 is SGHTA and CDR2 is FQGTGA in the germline V gene. The CDR3 has 18 amino acids. This chain's CDR3 is CASSLTLTSGLRMDEQFF. CDR3 sequence (DNA): TGTGCCAGCAGCTTAACGCTAACATCGGGGCTTAGAATGGATGAGCAGTTCTTC.

The chain uses TRBV4-2 and TRBJ1-3; no clear D. From germline, CDR1 is LGHNA and CDR2 YNFKEQ. The CDR3 sequence is 16 residues long. The V end lost 2 bases, the J end lost 2 bases, and 13 bases lay between the germline ends. CDR3 in DNA: TGTGCCAGCAGCCAAAATCCGGCCTTTACTGGAAACACCATATATTTT. Protein sequence: CASSQNPAFTGNTIYF.

The chain joins TRBV9 to TRBJ1-1; perhaps TRBD1 as D (5 bases). The CDR3 is 13 amino acids. The V end was cut by 6 bases, the J end by 4 bases, with 13 bases between. Germline V gene data show CDR1 as SGDLS and CDR2 as YYNGEE. The CDR3 region is CASNSGRSTEAFF. DNA of the CDR3: TGTGCCAGCAATTCAGGGCGTAGCACTGAAGCTTTCTTT.

In DNA, the CDR3 is TGCGCCAGCAGCCAAGGGCGGCTAGCGGGAGGTATAGAGACCCAGTACTTC. It is translated as CASSQGRLAGGIETQYF. The gene calls are TRBV4-3 and TRBJ2-5; 11 bases are a match to TRBD2. Unmatched junction bases numbered 8, after V lost 1 base and J lost 4 bases. The V gene's germline CDR1 is LGHNA and CDR2 YSLEER. The CDR3 contains 17 residues.

The V call is TRBV4-2, the J call TRBJ1-3, with D unresolved. The CDR3 consists of 15 residues. Trimming took 1 base from V and 0 from J, leaving 7 bases between them. From germline, CDR1 is LGHNA and CDR2 YNFKEQ. The CDR3 bases are TGTGCCAGCAGCCAAGTTGGGAGCTCTGGAAACACCATATATTTT. This codes for CASSQVGSSGNTIYF.

J is TRBJ2-1 and V is TRBV5-1; D gene unclear. The ends were cut back, 2 bases at V and 4 bases at J, with 10 bases in the middle. Germline V gene data show CDR1 as SGHRS and CDR2 as YFSETQ. The CDR3 has 14 amino acids. CDR3 bases: TGCGCCAGCAGCTTCCTTGCTTCATACAATGAGCAGTTCTTC. Translation gives CASSFLASYNEQFF.

The chain joins TRBV18 to TRBJ2-7, with TRBD2 matching over 14 bases. The CDR3 spans 15 residues. Germline V CDR1 and CDR2: KGHSH, LQKENI. The trim removed 3 bases at V and 6 bases at J, leaving 4 bases unmatched. The CDR3 spells CASSPGTSGSAEQYF. The CDR3 DNA sequence: TGTGCCAGCTCACCGGGGACTAGCGGGAGTGCCGAGCAGTACTTC.

CDR3 sequence: CASSPRQARGYGYTF. CDR3 coding DNA: TGTGCCAGCAGCCCTAGACAGGCGAGGGGCTATGGCTACACCTTC. The chain is built from TRBV7-9 and TRBJ1-2; D possibly corresponds to TRBD1 (6 bases). The V end was cut by 5 bases, the J end by 4 bases, with 17 bases between. The CDR3 runs to 15 residues. CDR1 is SEHNR and CDR2 is FQNEAQ in the germline V gene (reference sequence).

The chain couples TRBV18 to TRBJ2-7, with a tentative D call TRBD1 (6 bases). CDR3 length: 13 residues. V lost 4 bases to trimming and J lost 3 bases, with 10 bases between them. The germline V gene encodes CDR1 KGHSH and CDR2 LQKENI. CDR3 coding DNA: TGTGCCAGCTCACGGACAGCTAGCTACGAGCAGTACTTC. Protein product: CASSRTASYEQYF.

The chain links TRBV28 to TRBJ2-4; 15 bases match TRBD2. Losses at the gene ends were 6 bases for V and 6 bases for J; bases not matched to a gene: 6. The CDR3 loop spans 16 amino acids. Per the germline V gene, CDR1 is MDHEN and CDR2 is SYDVKM. This chain's CDR3 is CASRGLAGGPGNIQYF. The CDR3 DNA is TGTGCCAGCAGAGGACTAGCGGGAGGGCCGGGAAACATTCAGTACTTC. The full variable domain, rest sourced from reference TRBV28 and TRBJ2-4, is DVKVTQSSRYLVKRTGEKVFLECVQDMDHENMFWYRQDPGLGLRLIYFSYDVKMKEKGDIPEGYSVSREKKERFSLILESASTNQTSMYLCASRGLAGGPGNIQYFGAGTRLSVL.